These 21 T cell receptor beta chains share one sample of origin, sequenced in a study of blood T cell repertoires in COVID-19. This table comes from immunoSEQ multiplex PCR, and its TCRdb copy is limited to in-frame clones, with some not included. Of 430,000 or so clones in the sample, roughly 90% were seen once. Sequencing was done on a sample of peripheral blood. These receptors were collected from a man aged 18 to 30 with COVID-19, enrolled during active disease.

The V call is TRBV18, the J call TRBJ1-6, with TRBD1 identical over 8 bases. Germline values: CDR1 KGHSH, CDR2 LQKENI. J was trimmed by 7 bases and V by 4 bases; bases with no gene match: 3. CDR3 length equals 14 residues. The CDR3 loop is CASSQTGENSPLHF. The CDR3 nucleotides read TGTGCCAGCTCACAGACAGGGGAGAATTCACCCCTCCACTTT.

The genes are TRBV7-9 and TRBJ2-1, with D possibly being TRBD1 (6 bases). The length of the CDR3 is 15 residues. V lost 2 bases, J lost 5 bases, and 13 bases lay in between. Per germline, CDR1 SEHNR and CDR2 FQNEAQ (reference sequence). In nucleotides, the CDR3 is TGTGCCAGCAGCTTACCCAGACAGGACCACAATGAGCAGTTCTTC. This codes for CASSLPRQDHNEQFF.

The chain employs TRBV29-1 and TRBJ2-1; 8 bases line up with TRBD1. The CDR3 length is 13 residues. Germline V CDR1 and CDR2: SQVTM, ANQGSEA. DNA for the CDR3: TGCAGGCTCGACAGGGGCAGTGGCAATGAGCAGTTCTTC. It codes for CRLDRGSGNEQFF.

The V and J genes are TRBV7-3 and TRBJ2-5; D perhaps matches TRBD1 (5 bases). Germline values: CDR1 SGHTA, CDR2 FQGTGA. Trimming removed 5 bases from V and 1 base from J, with 14 bases in between. The CDR3 is 15 amino acids. The CDR3 is CASSPRGGFQETQYF. As DNA, the CDR3 is TGTGCCAGCAGCCCAAGGGGTGGCTTCCAAGAGACCCAGTACTTC.

V gene TRBV19 combines with J gene TRBJ2-6, with 8 positions matching TRBD2. J lost 2 bases, V lost 5 bases, and 14 bases had no gene match. Germline CDR1 LNHDA, CDR2 SQIVND (reference sequence). CDR3 length equals 19 residues. CDR3 amino acids: CASSSLRAGGLAGANVLTF. CDR3 DNA sequence: TGTGCCAGTAGTTCCCTGCGGGCGGGGGGCTTGGCTGGGGCCAACGTCCTGACTTTC.

The chain links TRBV19 to TRBJ2-5; D might be TRBD2 (5 bases). CDR3 length: 12 residues. V gave up 5 bases and J gave up 7 bases, with 11 bases separating them. Germline CDR1 is LNHDA and CDR2 is SQIVND (reference sequence). The CDR3 sequence: CASSEGLGTQYF. The DNA for the CDR3 is TGTGCCAGTAGTGAGGGTCTGGGGACCCAGTACTTC.

V and J are TRBV6-4 and TRBJ2-1; no clear D. The CDR3 totals 15 residues. V gave up 0 bases and J gave up 4 bases, with 10 bases separating them. Germline V gene sequence: CDR1 MRHNA, CDR2 SNTAGT. This CDR3 reads CASSDSSRQYNEQFF. Here the CDR3 DNA reads TGTGCCAGCAGTGACTCATCCCGTCAGTACAATGAGCAGTTCTTC.

V gene TRBV7-8 combines with J gene TRBJ1-5; 7 bases agree with TRBD1. The CDR3 contains 14 residues. The trim removed 5 bases at V and 6 bases at J, leaving 7 bases unmatched. From germline, CDR1 is SGHVS and CDR2 FQNEAQ. The CDR3 DNA follows: TGTGCCAGCAGCGAAGACAGGGCTGCTCAGCCCCAGCATTTT. This sequence encodes CASSEDRAAQPQHF.

The V gene is TRBV13, the J gene TRBJ1-2; 8 bases are a match to TRBD1. The CDR3 covers 17 residues. With 8 bases clipped from V and 0 bases from J, the junction kept 14 bases outside the gene matches. Germline V gene sequence: CDR1 PRHDT, CDR2 FYEKMQ (reference sequence). DNA of the CDR3: TGTGCCAGCGACACAAGGGGAGGACAGGGAACTAACTATGGCTACACCTTC. Protein: CASDTRGGQGTNYGYTF.

The chain joins TRBV7-2 to TRBJ2-5; TRBD2 matches at 7 bases. The CDR3 loop spans 11 amino acids. V was pared by 5 bases and J by 9 bases, with 3 bases of the junction left unmatched. Germline CDR1 reads SGHTA; CDR2 reads FQGNSA. CDR3 DNA: TGTGCCAGCAGCCGGGGGAGGGCCCAGTACTTC. Its protein product is CASSRGRAQYF. Full variable domain (remainder filled in from reference TRBV7-2 and TRBJ2-5): GAGVSQSPSNKVTEKGKDVELRCDPISGHTALYWYRQSLGQGLEFLIYFQGNSAPDKSGLPSDRFSAERTGGSVSTLTIQRTQQEDSAVYLCASSRGRAQYFGPGTRLLVL.

The chain's CDR3 is CASSAQGGNTIYF. The CDR3 DNA is TGTGCCAGCAGCGCCCAGGGGGGAAACACCATATATTTT. The chain joins TRBV7-9 to TRBJ1-3, with D maybe TRBD1 (6 bases). V lost 5 bases and J 4 bases, leaving 9 bases between the germline ends. The CDR3 contains 13 residues. From germline, CDR1 is SEHNR and CDR2 FQNEAQ (reference sequence).

As DNA, the CDR3 is TGCAGCGTTGGGACTATTCACGGGGAGACCCAGTACTTC. This codes for CSVGTIHGETQYF. The chain carries TRBV29-1 and TRBJ2-5; TRBD2 might be the D (6 bases). Trimming removed 4 bases at V and 5 bases at J, with 14 bases between. CDR3 length equals 13 residues. The germline CDR1 and CDR2 sequences are SQVTM and ANQGSEA. Drawing the rest from reference TRBV29-1 and TRBJ2-5, the complete variable domain is SAVISQKPSRDICQRGTSLTIQCQVDSQVTMMFWYRQQPGQSLTLIATANQGSEATYESGFVIDKFPISRPNLTFSTLTVSNMSPEDSSIYLCSVGTIHGETQYFGPGTRLLVL.

Only one count was recorded for this clone. CDR3 amino acids: CASSQRTGRFQETQYF. CDR3 sequence (DNA): TGTGCCAGCAGCCAAAGGACAGGGAGGTTTCAAGAGACCCAGTACTTC. The chain has TRBV3-1 (or the pseudogene TRBV3-2) and TRBJ2-5; TRBD1 matches at 8 bases. Unmatched junction bases numbered 7, after V lost 2 bases and J lost 2 bases. This CDR3 is built from 16 residues. Looked up from germline, CDR1 is LGHDT and CDR2 is YNNKEL (reference sequence).

Here the CDR3 reads CATSDFSGTDTQYF. CDR3 bases: TGTGCCACCAGTGATTTTAGCGGTACAGATACGCAGTATTTT. V usage is TRBV24-1 and J usage is TRBJ2-3; maybe TRBD2 (6 bases). Trimming stripped 1 base from V and 3 bases from J, with 7 bases between. Germline values: CDR1 KGHDR, CDR2 SFDVKD. This CDR3 contains 14 residues.

The gene calls are TRBV11-2 and TRBJ2-2, with 8 nucleotides matching TRBD2. Germline V lookup: CDR1 SGHAT, CDR2 FQNNGV. The CDR3 runs 16 residues. V trimming: 5 bases; J trimming: 5 bases; junction bases outside the gene matches: 10. The CDR3 sequence: CASSPRLAGGTGELFF. The CDR3 DNA follows: TGTGCCAGCAGCCCTCGGCTAGCGGGCGGGACCGGGGAGCTGTTTTTT.

This clone came up once. The V gene is TRBV5-1, the J gene TRBJ1-2; TRBD1 is a possible D gene (5 bases). V was pared by 3 bases and J by 4 bases, with 13 bases between. The CDR3 contains 14 residues. Germline V gene sequence: CDR1 SGHRS, CDR2 YFSETQ. Here the CDR3 reads CASSSRVGGYGYTF. CDR3 coding DNA: TGCGCCAGCAGCTCCAGGGTGGGCGGCTATGGCTACACCTTC.

This rearrangement joins TRBV4-1 to TRBJ1-5; D ambiguous. CDR3 size: 14 residues. CDR1 and CDR2 from the germline V gene are MGHRA and YSYEKL. V dropped 1 base and J dropped 7 bases, with 11 bases sitting between them. The CDR3 loop reads CASSQVVLVQPQHF. The CDR3 coding sequence is TGCGCCAGCAGCCAAGTCGTTTTAGTCCAGCCCCAGCATTTT.

The rearrangement joins TRBV15 to TRBJ1-1; D is uncertain. The V and J ends lost 5 bases and 6 bases respectively, with 10 bases between them. The germline V gene has CDR1 LNHNV and CDR2 YYDKDF (reference sequence). The CDR3 totals 12 residues. The CDR3 nucleotides are TGTGCCACCAGCGACGCGGGCGCTGAAGCTTTCTTT. Protein: CATSDAGAEAFF.

This clone was observed a single time. The chain links TRBV2 to TRBJ2-1, with a tentative D call TRBD1 (7 bases). Germline-derived CDR1 and CDR2 are SNHLY and FYNNEI. Trimming took off 6 bases at V and 5 bases at J, with 20 bases between the two ends. The CDR3 totals 16 residues. The CDR3 sequence: CASRNGGQWVHNEQFF. For the CDR3, the DNA is TGTGCCAGCAGGAACGGGGGACAGTGGGTCCACAATGAGCAGTTCTTC.

The V and J genes are TRBV11-2 and TRBJ2-5, with D possibly TRBD2 on 5 matching bases. This CDR3 is built from 14 residues. CDR1 and CDR2 from the germline V gene are SGHAT and FQNNGV. V was shortened by 3 bases and J by 3 bases, with 11 bases between the two germline ends. CDR3 DNA: TGTGCCAGCAGCTTTTACGGGGTAAAAGAGACCCAGTACTTC. As protein: CASSFYGVKETQYF.

This clone has more than one count but fewer than ten. CDR3 bases: TGTGCCAGCAGGCAAAGGCCTAGCGGGGGCTACGAGCAGTACTTC. Amino acid sequence: CASRQRPSGGYEQYF. J is TRBJ2-7 and V is TRBV3-1 (or the pseudogene TRBV3-2); the match to TRBD2 covers 10 bases. The CDR3 extends over 15 amino acids. V gave up 6 bases and J gave up 3 bases; unmatched junction bases: 8. Germline lookup yields CDR1 LGHDT and CDR2 YNNKEL (reference sequence).